The rows below give T cell receptor beta chains drawn from one sample of a study of blood T cell repertoires in COVID-19. Assay: immunoSEQ multiplex PCR; the TCRdb copy retains only in-frame clones and omits some. The table has 50,000 to 80,000 clones, around 90% seen once; the top ten hold more than 9%. The source material was peripheral blood. The receptors originated from a woman of 80 years or more with active COVID-19. Both conserved end residues are part of each CDR3. The order of the fields is CDR3 DNA, CDR3 protein, clone size, V gene, J gene, D gene. The D gene is left open where the match is weak. Some rows mark clone size as missing; the rest say once, few, many or name a class of expanded clone.

TGTGCCAGCAGTCTCCCTGGGAGTGGAACAGATACGCAGTATTTT,CASSLPGSGTDTQYF,once,TRBV28,TRBJ2-3,NA
TGCGCCAGCAGCTACGGACAGGGCACAGATACGCAGTATTTT,CASSYGQGTDTQYF,NA,TRBV5-1,TRBJ2-3,TRBD1
TGTGCCAGCAGTTACGGTCAAGGAGGTGAAAAACTGTTTTTT,CASSYGQGGEKLFF,NA,TRBV6-6,TRBJ1-4,NA
TGTGCCAGTAGGGGGGACACCCCTAGCACAGATACGCAGTATTTT,CASRGDTPSTDTQYF,once,TRBV19,TRBJ2-3,NA
TGTGCCAGCAGCCCCAAGGACAGGGGACCCGGGGAGCTGTTTTTT,CASSPKDRGPGELFF,few,TRBV7-9,TRBJ2-2,TRBD1
TGTGCCAGCAGTTTAGGGCGGGAAGAGACCCAGTACTTC,CASSLGREETQYF,NA,TRBV27,TRBJ2-5,NA
TGTGCCAGCAGCCCCCCTGAGGCGGAGGGGAAGTTCTTC,CASSPPEAEGKFF,NA,TRBV5-4,TRBJ2-1,NA
TGCGCCAGCAGCTTGGCTTCTAGCGGGGACTACGAGCAGTACTTC,CASSLASSGDYEQYF,NA,TRBV5-1,TRBJ2-7,TRBD2
TGCGCCAGCAGCCAAGAAGTCACAGGGGATCAGCCCCAGCATTTT,CASSQEVTGDQPQHF,NA,TRBV4-1,TRBJ1-5,TRBD1
TGTGCCAGCAGTCCGCTTGGAGGTGAGCAGTTCTTC,CASSPLGGEQFF,NA,TRBV6-5,TRBJ2-1,NA
TGTGCCAGCAGCTTAGTGTCACTAGCGAGCTCCTACAATGAGCAGTTCTTC,CASSLVSLASSYNEQFF,NA,TRBV7-2,TRBJ2-1,TRBD2
TGTGCCAGCAGTGGGCCCAGGGGCTCCGAGCAGTACTTC,CASSGPRGSEQYF,NA,TRBV2,TRBJ2-7,NA
TGTGCCAGCAGCCCGGGACAGGGGGTGGCAAAACTGTTTTTT,CASSPGQGVAKLFF,NA,TRBV28,TRBJ1-4,TRBD1
TGTGCCAGCAGCACTACCAGGGGAGGGGACTATGGCTACACCTTC,CASSTTRGGDYGYTF,NA,TRBV28,TRBJ1-2,NA
TGTGCCAGCAGTCGACAGGGAACAGATACGCAGTATTTT,CASSRQGTDTQYF,NA,TRBV11-2,TRBJ2-3,TRBD1